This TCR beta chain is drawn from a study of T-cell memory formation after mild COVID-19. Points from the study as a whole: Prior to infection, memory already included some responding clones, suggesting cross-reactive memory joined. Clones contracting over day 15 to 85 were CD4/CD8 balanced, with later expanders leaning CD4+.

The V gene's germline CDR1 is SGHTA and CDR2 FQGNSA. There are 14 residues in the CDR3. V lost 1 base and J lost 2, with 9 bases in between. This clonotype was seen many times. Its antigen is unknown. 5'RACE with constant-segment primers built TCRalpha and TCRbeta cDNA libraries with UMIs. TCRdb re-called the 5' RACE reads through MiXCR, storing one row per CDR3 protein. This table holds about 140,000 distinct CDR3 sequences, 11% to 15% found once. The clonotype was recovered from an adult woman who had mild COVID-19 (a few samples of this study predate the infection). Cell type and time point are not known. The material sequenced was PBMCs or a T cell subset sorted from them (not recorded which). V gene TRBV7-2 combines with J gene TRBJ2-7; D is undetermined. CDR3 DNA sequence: TGTGCCAGCAGCTTAGAGGGTGGGACCTACGAGCAGTACTTC. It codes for CASSLEGGTYEQYF.